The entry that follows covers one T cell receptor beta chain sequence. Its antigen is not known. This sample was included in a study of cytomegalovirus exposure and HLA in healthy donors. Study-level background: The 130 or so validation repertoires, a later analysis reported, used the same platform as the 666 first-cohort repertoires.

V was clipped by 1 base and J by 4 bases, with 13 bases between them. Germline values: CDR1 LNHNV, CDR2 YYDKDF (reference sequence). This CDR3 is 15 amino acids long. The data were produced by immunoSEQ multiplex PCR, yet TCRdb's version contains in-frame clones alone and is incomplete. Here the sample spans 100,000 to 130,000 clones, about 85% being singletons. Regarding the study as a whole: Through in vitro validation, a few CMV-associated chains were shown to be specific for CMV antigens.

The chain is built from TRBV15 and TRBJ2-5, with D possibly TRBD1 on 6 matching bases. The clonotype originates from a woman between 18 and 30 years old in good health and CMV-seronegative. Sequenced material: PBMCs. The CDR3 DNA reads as TGTGCCACCAGCAGAGCAGGACAGCCCCCAGAGACCCAGTACTTC. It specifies CATSRAGQPPETQYF.